Listed here are 18 T cell receptor beta chains from one sample, sequenced in a study of T cell repertoires in ileal Crohn's disease. Method: immunoSEQ multiplex PCR; TCRdb's copy keeps in-frame clones and lacks some. This table has about 59,000 clones, approximately 88% appearing once. Time point reported: neoterminal ileum biopsy at postoperative endoscopy, about 6 months after surgery. The sequenced sample consisted of ileal tissue. The receptors shown here come from an adult with Crohn's disease.

This clone was seen a single time. This chain connects TRBV18 to TRBJ1-2; 7 nucleotides line up with TRBD1. The CDR3 has 14 amino acids. The V and J ends lost 5 bases and 6 bases, in that order; junction bases with no gene match: 9. The germline gives CDR1 KGHSH, CDR2 LQKENI. The CDR3 DNA follows: TGTGCCAGCTCATCCCGACAGGGTTACGATGGCTACACCTTC. It is translated as CASSSRQGYDGYTF.

V is TRBV11-2 and J is TRBJ1-2; D unresolved. The germline V gene has CDR1 SGHAT and CDR2 FQNNGV. V lost 0 bases to trimming and J lost 5 bases, with 16 bases between them. The CDR3 runs to 16 residues. CDR3 amino acids: CASSLEVWGEGYGYTF. The CDR3 DNA reads TGTGCCAGCAGCTTAGAGGTTTGGGGAGAGGGATATGGCTACACCTTC.

The chain is built from TRBV6-1 and TRBJ2-1; TRBD1 might be the D (5 bases). Germline V lookup: CDR1 MNHNS, CDR2 SASEGT. The CDR3 runs 14 residues. The V end lost 6 bases, the J end lost 7 bases, and 16 bases lay between the germline ends. The CDR3 coding sequence is TGTGCCAGCAGCCCAGACAGTTCAGGGAATGAGCAGTTCTTC. Translating it yields CASSPDSSGNEQFF.

This chain connects TRBV19 to TRBJ2-5; 8 positions match TRBD1. The CDR3 has 12 amino acids. The V gene end was trimmed by 5 bases and the J gene end by 6 bases; junction bases not matched to a gene: 2. Germline loops: CDR1 LNHDA, CDR2 SQIVND (reference sequence). This CDR3 is CASSDRGKTQYF. DNA for the CDR3: TGTGCCAGTAGTGACAGGGGAAAGACCCAGTACTTC.

The chain joins TRBV9 to TRBJ2-5; tentative D call: TRBD2 (6 bases). There are 17 residues in the CDR3. V was pared by 2 bases and J by 4 bases, with 21 bases between. CDR1 and CDR2 from the germline V gene are SGDLS and YYNGEE. The CDR3: CASSVQPVGGFGETQYF. Written as DNA, the CDR3 is TGTGCCAGCAGCGTGCAACCGGTCGGGGGTTTTGGAGAGACCCAGTACTTC.

The V gene is TRBV6-1, the J gene TRBJ1-5, with a weak D call TRBD1 (6 bases). V was pared by 1 base and J by 9 bases, with 19 bases between. The germline gives CDR1 MNHNS, CDR2 SASEGT. The CDR3 has 16 amino acids. DNA of the CDR3: TGTGCCAGCAGTGAAGAACAGGGTTCCGTTCGGAGGCCCCAGCATTTT. Translated: CASSEEQGSVRRPQHF.

This rearrangement joins TRBV5-4 to TRBJ2-5; TRBD1 is a possible D gene (6 bases). Germline CDR1 reads SGHNT; CDR2 reads YYREEE (reference sequence). The CDR3 loop spans 16 amino acids. The V and J ends lost 4 bases and 2 bases respectively, with 18 bases between them. CDR3 residues: CASSLVTGQRQETQYF. The CDR3 region has the DNA TGTGCCAGCAGCCTAGTGACAGGACAAAGACAAGAGACCCAGTACTTC.

This chain connects TRBV7-6 to TRBJ1-4; the D is unclear. Germline CDR1 is SGHVS and CDR2 is FNYEAQ. The CDR3 sequence is 14 residues long. V lost 4 bases and J 4 bases, leaving 10 bases between the germline ends. Written as DNA, the CDR3 is TGTGCCAGCAGCTCCAGGTTGGGTAATGAAAAACTGTTTTTT. It is translated as CASSSRLGNEKLFF.

The chain combines TRBV30 with TRBJ2-1; D may be TRBD1 (5 bases). Germline CDR1 is GTSNPN and CDR2 is SVGIG (reference sequence). This CDR3 has 15 residues. V was shortened by 4 bases and J by 1 base, with 14 bases between the two germline ends. In DNA form, the CDR3 reads TGTGCCTGGAAATGGGTCTCAGGGTCCTACAATGAGCAGTTCTTC. It is translated as CAWKWVSGSYNEQFF.

This sequence joins TRBV19 and TRBJ2-3, with 7 nucleotides matching TRBD1. From germline, CDR1 is LNHDA and CDR2 SQIVND (reference sequence). The CDR3 spans 15 residues. V lost 7 bases and J lost 2; bases outside the gene matches: 9. CDR3 in amino acids: CASKPPGTVTDTQYF. CDR3 sequence (DNA): TGTGCCAGTAAACCTCCGGGGACAGTCACAGATACGCAGTATTTT.

The chain recombines TRBV19 with TRBJ1-5; D ambiguous. This CDR3 is built from 15 residues. Germline assignment: CDR1 LNHDA and CDR2 SQIVND (reference sequence). With 6 bases removed from V and 4 bases from J, the gap between germline ends came to 16 bases. The CDR3 coding sequence is TGTGCCAGTAGCACATTCTCCAGTGGTAATCAGCCCCAGCATTTT. Protein sequence: CASSTFSSGNQPQHF. Using reference TRBV19 and TRBJ1-5 for the parts outside the CDR3, the full variable domain is DGGITQSPKYLFRKEGQNVTLSCEQNLNHDAMYWYRQDPGQGLRLIYYSQIVNDFQKGDIAEGYSVSREKKESFPLTVTSAQKNPTAFYLCASSTFSSGNQPQHFGDGTRLSIL.

The chain links TRBV30 to TRBJ1-5; TRBD1 is a possible D gene (6 bases). The CDR3 runs 12 residues. The ends were cut back, 4 bases at V and 5 bases at J, with 9 bases in the middle. The germline CDR1 and CDR2 sequences are GTSNPN and SVGIG (reference sequence). CDR3 DNA sequence: TGTGCCTGGAAACAGGGAGATCAGCCCCAGCATTTT. This encodes CAWKQGDQPQHF.

This clone has only a few counts. The rearrangement joins TRBV11-3 to TRBJ2-2; 7 nucleotides agree with TRBD2. CDR3 length: 17 amino acids. Germline V CDR1 and CDR2: SGHNT, YENEEA. Trimming cost V 6 bases and J 0 bases; bases outside gene matches: 10. The CDR3 region is CASRAKGGPSNTGELFF. For the CDR3, the DNA is TGTGCCAGCAGGGCGAAGGGAGGGCCCTCGAACACCGGGGAGCTGTTTTTT. Full variable domain (outside the CDR3, taken from reference TRBV11-3 and TRBJ2-2): EAGVVQSPRYKIIEKKQPVAFWCNPISGHNTLYWYLQNLGQGPELLIRYENEEAVDDSQLPKDRFSAERLKGVDSTLKIQPAELGDSAVYLCASRAKGGPSNTGELFFGEGSRLTVL.

In this sample, this clone turned up once. Written as DNA, the CDR3 is TGTGCCAGCCGTCCTAGTCCTTCCTACAATGAGCAGTTCTTC. Its protein is CASRPSPSYNEQFF. This sequence joins TRBV25-1 and TRBJ2-1; D uncertain. This CDR3 contains 14 residues. The V gene lost 8 bases and the J gene lost 1 base, with 12 bases spanning the gap. CDR1 is MGHDK and CDR2 is SYGVNS in the germline V gene.

This chain uses TRBV29-1 with TRBJ2-5, with D possibly matching TRBD1 (5 bases). V was shortened by 2 bases and J by 2 bases, with 15 bases between the two germline ends. Per the germline V gene, CDR1 is SQVTM and CDR2 is ANQGSEA. This CDR3 contains 15 residues. CDR3 coding DNA: TGCAGCGTTGAACGTAGGTCAGGGATGCAAGAGACCCAGTACTTC. Protein: CSVERRSGMQETQYF.

In this sample, this clone turned up once. The V call is TRBV2, the J call TRBJ2-7; no definite D call. This CDR3 has 11 amino acids. CDR1 and CDR2 (germline): SNHLY, FYNNEI. V was cut by 4 bases and J by 7 bases, with 8 bases left in between. The CDR3 DNA reads as TGTGCCAGCAGTGGGGTAAGGGAGCAGTACGTC. Translated: CASSGVREQYV.

V usage is TRBV5-1 and J usage is TRBJ1-1, with D possibly being TRBD1 (6 bases). Germline V CDR1 and CDR2: SGHRS, YFSETQ. The CDR3 has 13 residues. Trimming left V 6 bases short and J 2 bases short, with 11 bases between. Written as DNA, the CDR3 is TGCGCCAGCACTACGGGGGGCAACACTGAAGCTTTCTTT. As protein: CASTTGGNTEAFF.

This chain links TRBV28 with TRBJ2-7, with TRBD2 matching 11 bases. The CDR3 contains 14 residues. V trimming: 5 bases; J trimming: 8 bases; junction bases outside the gene matches: 8. Germline assignment: CDR1 MDHEN and CDR2 SYDVKM. Here the CDR3 DNA reads TGTGCCAGCAGTCAGACTAGCGGGGTGGAACAGCAGTACGTC. Translated: CASSQTSGVEQQYV.